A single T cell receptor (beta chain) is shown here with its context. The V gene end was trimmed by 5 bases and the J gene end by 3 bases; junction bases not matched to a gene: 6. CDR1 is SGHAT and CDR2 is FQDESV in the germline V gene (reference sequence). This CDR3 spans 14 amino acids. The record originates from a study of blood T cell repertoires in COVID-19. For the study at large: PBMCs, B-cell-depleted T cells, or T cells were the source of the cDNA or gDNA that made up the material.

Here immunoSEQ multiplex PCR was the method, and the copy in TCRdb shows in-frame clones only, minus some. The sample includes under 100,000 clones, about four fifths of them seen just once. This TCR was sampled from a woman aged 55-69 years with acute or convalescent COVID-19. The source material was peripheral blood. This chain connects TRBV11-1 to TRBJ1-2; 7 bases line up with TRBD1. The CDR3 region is CASSIGTVDYGYTF. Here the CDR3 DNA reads TGTGCCAGCAGCATCGGGACAGTGGACTATGGCTACACCTTC.